Below, 23 T cell receptor beta chains from the same sample are listed, as sequenced in a study of cytomegalovirus exposure and HLA in healthy donors. The PCR ran on 60 Vbeta and 13 Jbeta primers. Assay used: immunoSEQ multiplex PCR; TCRdb lists only in-frame clones, some missing. The top ten clones hold 1.6% of a sample with more than 80,000 clones, around four fifths of them seen once. Sequencing input: PBMCs. The receptor set was obtained from a man aged 50 or older in good health and CMV-seronegative.

This clone was detected only a few times. The chain joins TRBV5-1 to TRBJ2-3; TRBD2 aligns across 12 bases. Per germline, CDR1 SGHRS and CDR2 YFSETQ. The V segment lost 4 bases and the J segment 6 bases; nucleotides outside the gene matches: 6. There are 15 residues in the CDR3. The CDR3 here is CASSNLAGGRDTQYF. Here the CDR3 DNA reads TGCGCCAGCAGCAACCTAGCGGGGGGGCGGGATACGCAGTATTTT. The full variable domain, completed using reference TRBV5-1 and TRBJ2-3, is KAGVTQTPRYLIKTRGQQVTLSCSPISGHRSVSWYQQTPGQGLQFLFEYFSETQRNKGNFPGRFSGRQFSNSRSEMNVSTLELGDSALYLCASSNLAGGRDTQYFGPGTRLTVL.

The CDR3 spells CAISELNEQYF. As DNA, the CDR3 is TGTGCCATCAGTGAGTTAAACGAGCAGTACTTC. This chain joins TRBV10-3 and TRBJ2-7; D not resolved. The CDR3 sequence is 11 residues long. The V end was cut by 1 base, the J end by 5 bases, with 3 bases between. Germline lookup yields CDR1 ENHRY and CDR2 SYGVKD.

This clone was observed once. V and J are TRBV5-1 and TRBJ2-7, with 7 nucleotides matching TRBD1. The CDR3 runs to 12 residues. The junction had 4 bases not matched to a gene; V was cut back by 4 bases and J by 6 bases. The germline CDR1 and CDR2 sequences are SGHRS and YFSETQ. Here the CDR3 reads CASSPTGIEQYV. The CDR3 DNA reads TGCGCCAGCAGCCCGACAGGGATCGAGCAGTACGTC.

This chain links TRBV28 with TRBJ2-7, with 7 positions matching TRBD1. The V gene end was trimmed by 6 bases and the J gene end by 8 bases; junction bases not matched to a gene: 16. The CDR3 is 15 amino acids. In germline, CDR1 is MDHEN, CDR2 SYDVKM. CDR3 nucleotides: TGTGCCAGCAGCGAAGTAGGGGGCACCACAGGACAGCAGTACGTC. Its translation is CASSEVGGTTGQQYV.

V is TRBV7-8 and J is TRBJ2-1, with D possibly TRBD1 on 6 matching bases. Germline CDR1 SGHVS, CDR2 FQNEAQ. V was pared by 1 base and J by 5 bases, with 9 bases between. The CDR3 totals 14 residues. The CDR3 sequence is CASSLGQVDNEQFF. The DNA for the CDR3 is TGTGCCAGCAGCTTAGGACAGGTGGACAATGAGCAGTTCTTC.

Remarks on this clone: Other DNA sequences in this sample translate to the same CDR3. J is TRBJ1-4 and V is TRBV7-9, with 9 bases lining up with TRBD1. The CDR3 is 14 amino acids. Germline-derived CDR1 and CDR2 are SEHNR and FQNEAQ (reference sequence). J was trimmed by 5 bases and V by 5 bases; bases with no gene match: 3. CDR3 loop: CASSAGQGNEKLFF. CDR3 nucleotide sequence: TGTGCCAGCAGCGCCGGACAGGGGAATGAAAAACTGTTTTTT.

The CDR3 region has the DNA TGTGCCAGCAACCCGGACAGGGCTGGGGCCAACGTCCTGACTTTC. This encodes CASNPDRAGANVLTF. The V call is TRBV7-9, the J call TRBJ2-6; TRBD1 aligns across 8 bases. Germline-derived CDR1 and CDR2 are SEHNR and FQNEAQ (reference sequence). V lost 7 bases and J lost 2; bases outside the gene matches: 4. This CDR3 has 15 amino acids.

The V gene is TRBV18, the J gene TRBJ2-3, with 8 bases that match TRBD1. V gave up 5 bases and J gave up 4 bases; unmatched junction bases: 5. The V gene's germline CDR1 is KGHSH and CDR2 LQKENI. The CDR3 extends over 14 amino acids. This chain's CDR3 is CASSWGTGADTQYF. DNA of the CDR3: TGTGCCAGCTCATGGGGGACAGGAGCAGATACGCAGTATTTT.

V usage is TRBV6-6 and J usage is TRBJ1-2, with D perhaps matching TRBD1 (5 bases). V was shortened by 6 bases and J by 4 bases, with 15 bases between the two germline ends. The CDR3 contains 14 residues. From germline, CDR1 is MNHNY and CDR2 SVGAGI (reference sequence). The CDR3 bases are TGTGCCAGCAGGGGTCAGGGTCAGGCCTATGGCTACACCTTC. Translation: CASRGQGQAYGYTF.

V is TRBV4-2 and J is TRBJ2-3, with 9 bases that match TRBD2. The CDR3 totals 18 residues. J gave up 3 bases and V 0 bases, and 10 bases lay outside the gene matches. Germline loops: CDR1 LGHNA, CDR2 YNFKEQ. CDR3 in amino acids: CASSQDIGVAGATDTQYF. CDR3 nucleotides: TGTGCCAGCAGCCAAGATATTGGGGTAGCGGGGGCAACAGATACGCAGTATTTT.

V gene TRBV6-1 combines with J gene TRBJ2-7; no definite D call. Germline CDR1 and CDR2: MNHNS and SASEGT. Trimming removed 11 bases at V and 1 base at J, with 9 bases between. The CDR3 totals 11 residues. CDR3 protein: CAASHSYEQYF. The CDR3 nucleotides are TGTGCCGCCTCACATTCCTACGAGCAGTACTTC.

This chain joins TRBV5-8 and TRBJ1-3; D is unresolved. Deletions cut 4 bases from V and 0 bases from J, with 14 bases between. Germline V gene data show CDR1 as SGHTS and CDR2 as YDEGEE. The CDR3 has 16 residues. In DNA, the CDR3 is TGTGCCAGCAGCCGATTTAGACTTTACTCTGGAAACACCATATATTTT. This gives the protein CASSRFRLYSGNTIYF.

The rearrangement joins TRBV5-6 to TRBJ2-7; D uncertain. Trimming left V 4 bases short and J 10 bases short, with 21 bases between. Germline V CDR1 and CDR2: SGHDT, YYEEEE. The CDR3 consists of 14 residues. CDR3 DNA: TGTGCCAGCAGCCTGTGGGCTGGTTTGGCAGTACAGTACTTC. This translates into CASSLWAGLAVQYF. The variable domain in full, completed from reference TRBV5-6 and TRBJ2-7, reads DAGVTQSPTHLIKTRGQQVTLRCSPKSGHDTVSWYQQALGQGPQFIFQYYEEEERQRGNFPDRFSGHQFPNYSSELNVNALLLGDSALYLCASSLWAGLAVQYFGPGTRLTVT.

The chain links TRBV9 to TRBJ2-1; 11 bases line up with TRBD2. Germline V gives CDR1 SGDLS, CDR2 YYNGEE. The CDR3 is 18 residues long. V was clipped by 0 bases and J by 2 bases; unmatched bases: 7. In nucleotides, the CDR3 is TGTGCCAGCAGCGTAGGCCTGGGACTAGCGGACACCTACAATGAGCAGTTCTTC. Translation gives CASSVGLGLADTYNEQFF.

This chain connects TRBV10-3 to TRBJ1-1; no definite D call. Germline values: CDR1 ENHRY, CDR2 SYGVKD. Deletions cut 3 bases from V and 1 base from J, with 12 bases between. CDR3 length equals 15 residues. CDR3 in amino acids: CAISERGQTNTEAFF. The CDR3 coding sequence is TGTGCCATCAGTGAACGCGGTCAAACGAACACTGAAGCTTTCTTT.

The chain couples TRBV6-5 to TRBJ2-7, with 11 bases matching TRBD1. Germline CDR1 MNHEY, CDR2 SVGAGI. V dropped 4 bases and J dropped 1; count of bases not matched to a gene: 3. This CDR3 region has 15 residues. The CDR3 DNA reads TGTGCCAGCAGTTTTGGGACAGGGGGATCCTACGAGCAGTACTTC. It encodes CASSFGTGGSYEQYF.

The CDR3 loop is CASSLGGRGGQSDTQYF. CDR3 DNA: TGCGCCAGCAGCTTGGGAGGGCGGGGGGGCCAGTCAGATACGCAGTATTTT. The chain has TRBV5-1 and TRBJ2-3; TRBD2 matches at 9 bases. The germline gives CDR1 SGHRS, CDR2 YFSETQ. The CDR3 totals 17 residues. Trimming cost V 0 bases and J 4 bases; bases outside gene matches: 9.

This chain links TRBV5-4 with TRBJ2-2, with D perhaps matching TRBD2 (5 bases). Trimming cost V 0 bases and J 4 bases, with 7 bases left between them. Germline loops: CDR1 SGHNT, CDR2 YYREEE (reference sequence). This CDR3 has 14 residues. The chain's CDR3 is CASSLVGSTGELFF. The CDR3 DNA reads as TGTGCCAGCAGCTTGGTAGGGAGCACCGGGGAGCTGTTTTTT.

The chain carries TRBV10-3 and TRBJ1-2; possible D gene TRBD1, 5 bases. The V end lost 0 bases, the J end lost 1 base, and 15 bases lay between the germline ends. Germline CDR1 and CDR2: ENHRY and SYGVKD. The CDR3 length is 17 residues. As DNA, the CDR3 is TGTGCCATCAGTGAGTCGAAGTTTACAGGAGATAACTATGGCTACACCTTC. This gives the protein CAISESKFTGDNYGYTF.

This clone was counted once. V gene TRBV27 combines with J gene TRBJ1-4, with D possibly being TRBD1 (5 bases). The CDR3 has 14 amino acids. Germline V CDR1 and CDR2: MNHEY, SMNVEV (reference sequence). The V and J ends lost 5 bases and 8 bases respectively, with 15 bases between them. CDR3 nucleotides: TGTGCCAGCAGTCTCAATCGGAGGGGCGAAAAACTGTTTTTT. Its protein is CASSLNRRGEKLFF.

The chain recombines TRBV18 with TRBJ2-1, with D perhaps matching TRBD1 (5 bases). The CDR3 extends over 11 amino acids. The germline V gene has CDR1 KGHSH and CDR2 LQKENI. Trimming took 3 bases from V and 9 from J, leaving 6 bases between them. This CDR3 reads CASSPQGEQFF. DNA for the CDR3: TGTGCCAGCTCACCCCAGGGTGAGCAGTTCTTC.

This clone appeared once. This rearrangement joins TRBV5-1 to TRBJ2-7, with D possibly being TRBD1 (6 bases). V lost 0 bases to trimming and J lost 1 base, with 8 bases between them. Germline V gene sequence: CDR1 SGHRS, CDR2 YFSETQ. This CDR3 has 14 residues. Here the CDR3 reads CASSLADRSYEQYF. The CDR3 DNA follows: TGCGCCAGCAGCTTGGCCGACAGGTCCTACGAGCAGTACTTC.

The rearrangement links TRBV2 to TRBJ2-1; 10 bases map to TRBD2. V trimming: 7 bases; J trimming: 9 bases; junction bases outside the gene matches: 6. In germline, CDR1 is SNHLY, CDR2 FYNNEI. This CDR3 has 13 residues. The CDR3 loop is CASKSGGVGEQFF. In DNA, the CDR3 is TGTGCCAGCAAAAGCGGGGGGGTTGGTGAGCAGTTCTTC.